The 27 T cell receptor beta chains reported below all come from one sample, sequenced in a study of blood T cell repertoires in COVID-19. This table comes from immunoSEQ multiplex PCR, and its TCRdb copy is limited to in-frame clones, with some not included. The table includes roughly 100,000 clones, less than 85% detected once. Material: peripheral blood. The source of these receptors is an older woman with acute or convalescent COVID-19.

The chain combines TRBV27 with TRBJ1-6; D is undetermined. V was cut by 3 bases and J by 6 bases, with 3 bases left in between. This CDR3 spans 12 amino acids. Germline assignment: CDR1 MNHEY and CDR2 SMNVEV (reference sequence). Here the CDR3 DNA reads TGTGCCAGCAGTTTTAGTAATTCACCCCTCCACTTT. The encoded protein is CASSFSNSPLHF.

The rearrangement joins TRBV5-1 to TRBJ2-7, with TRBD2 matching 12 bases. CDR1 is SGHRS, CDR2 YFSETQ, per germline. This CDR3 spans 15 amino acids. Trimming cost V 4 bases and J 1 base; bases outside gene matches: 3. CDR3 bases: TGCGCCAGCAGCGTGACTAGCGGGGGTTCCTACGAGCAGTACTTC. Amino acids: CASSVTSGGSYEQYF.

V and J are TRBV10-1 and TRBJ1-5; TRBD1 aligns across 9 bases. Germline V lookup: CDR1 WNHNN, CDR2 SYGVQD (reference sequence). Trimming took 6 bases from V and 1 from J; bases not matched to a gene: 7. The CDR3 covers 16 residues. CDR3 sequence: CASRPETGGSNQPQHF. In DNA form, the CDR3 reads TGCGCCAGCAGACCCGAGACAGGGGGAAGCAATCAGCCCCAGCATTTT.

The V gene is TRBV6-1, the J gene TRBJ2-5, with 9 bases fitting TRBD1. CDR3 length equals 15 residues. V lost 1 base, J lost 2 bases, and 2 bases stayed unmatched. Germline V gives CDR1 MNHNS, CDR2 SASEGT. In nucleotides, the CDR3 is TGTGCCAGCAGTGAAGGGGACAGGGAACAAGAGACCCAGTACTTC. Its protein product is CASSEGDREQETQYF.

The chain carries TRBV10-3 and TRBJ2-7, with D maybe TRBD1 (6 bases). This CDR3 is built from 15 residues. Between the trimmed V and J ends, which lost 2 bases and 5 bases, there was a span of 16 bases. The V gene's germline CDR1 is ENHRY and CDR2 SYGVKD. CDR3 residues: CAISEAHRETHEQYF. DNA for the CDR3: TGTGCCATCAGTGAGGCCCACAGGGAAACCCACGAGCAGTACTTC.

The chain links TRBV6-5 to TRBJ1-2, with 8 bases that match TRBD1. This CDR3 is built from 14 residues. Trimming removed 6 bases from V and 3 bases from J; junction bases left unmatched: 6. In germline, CDR1 is MNHEY, CDR2 SVGAGI. CDR3 DNA: TGTGCCAGCAGGTTCTCAGGGGGCCACTATGGCTACACCTTC. Translated: CASRFSGGHYGYTF.

This clone was found once. V usage is TRBV28 and J usage is TRBJ2-2, with D perhaps matching TRBD1 (6 bases). The ends were cut back, 3 bases at V and 2 bases at J, with 10 bases in the middle. The CDR3 extends over 15 amino acids. Germline V CDR1 and CDR2: MDHEN, SYDVKM. The CDR3: CASSFRTVNTGELFF. In DNA, the CDR3 is TGTGCCAGCAGTTTCAGGACAGTAAACACCGGGGAGCTGTTTTTT.

The CDR3 DNA reads as TGTGCCAGCTCACCTCGAGGGATTGTAGACTATGGCTACACCTTC. Its protein product is CASSPRGIVDYGYTF. V gene TRBV18 combines with J gene TRBJ1-2; D not resolved. With 3 bases removed from V and 3 bases from J, the gap between germline ends came to 14 bases. CDR3 size: 15 residues. From germline, CDR1 is KGHSH and CDR2 LQKENI.

This chain connects TRBV14 to TRBJ1-5; weak D call: TRBD1 (5 bases). The CDR3 contains 14 residues. The germline CDR1 and CDR2 sequences are SGHDN and FVKESK. Trimming left V 4 bases short and J 4 bases short, with 11 bases between. CDR3 bases: TGTGCCAGCAGCCTCCGACAGAGGAATCAGCCCCAGCATTTT. As protein: CASSLRQRNQPQHF.

V and J are TRBV2 and TRBJ2-7, with TRBD2 as a possible D gene (7 bases). Germline V gene data show CDR1 as SNHLY and CDR2 as FYNNEI. This CDR3 contains 15 residues. V lost 3 bases and J lost 5, with 17 bases in between. CDR3 nucleotide sequence: TGTGCCAGCAGTGACTTCGGGGGGCAATTCGACGAGCAGTACTTC. Encoded protein: CASSDFGGQFDEQYF. Based on the CDR3 plus reference TRBV2 and TRBJ2-7, the full variable domain is EPEVTQTPSHQVTQMGQEVILRCVPISNHLYFYWYRQILGQKVEFLVSFYNNEISEKSEIFDDQFSVERPDGSNFTLKIRSTKLEDSAMYFCASSDFGGQFDEQYFGPGTRLTVT.

The chain has TRBV29-1 and TRBJ2-7, with D unclear. Germline assignment: CDR1 SQVTM and CDR2 ANQGSEA. V dropped 4 bases and J dropped 0 bases, with 7 bases sitting between them. The CDR3 consists of 12 residues. Written as DNA, the CDR3 is TGCAGCGTTGGGTACAGCTCCTACGAGCAGTACTTC. Its protein product is CSVGYSSYEQYF.

The V call is TRBV19, the J call TRBJ2-7; 9 nucleotides agree with TRBD2. CDR3 length equals 16 residues. V shed 5 bases, J shed 4 bases, and the junction held 12 bases outside the gene matches. CDR1 is LNHDA, CDR2 SQIVND, per germline (reference sequence). For the CDR3, the DNA is TGTGCCAGTAGTTCGTTCGCTAGCGGGGTTGGGTACGAGCAGTACTTC. As protein: CASSSFASGVGYEQYF.

Comment on this clone: A junction boundary mismatches the germline segment, possibly from a read error. The chain employs TRBV9 and TRBJ1-2; D unclear. The CDR3 extends over 11 amino acids. CDR1 and CDR2 from the germline V gene are SGDLS and YYNGEE. CDR3 in DNA: TGTGCTAGCAGCCAGTCAGATGGCTACACCTTC. Its protein is CASSQSDGYTF.

The chain recombines TRBV19 with TRBJ1-4; 9 bases line up with TRBD1. The junction had 8 bases not matched to a gene; V was cut back by 4 bases and J by 11 bases. This CDR3 comprises 14 residues. Germline-derived CDR1 and CDR2 are LNHDA and SQIVND (reference sequence). CDR3 DNA sequence: TGTGCCAGTAGTACCGGACAGGGGAGTTTGAAACTGTTTTTT. Protein sequence: CASSTGQGSLKLFF.

V usage is TRBV19 and J usage is TRBJ2-1, with TRBD1 matching over 9 bases. The J segment lost 15 bases and the V segment lost 1 base, leaving 7 bases of the junction unmatched. Per the germline V gene, CDR1 is LNHDA and CDR2 is SQIVND (reference sequence). The CDR3 is 13 residues long. The CDR3 DNA sequence: TGTGCCAGTAGTATAGGGGCGGGGACAGGGCGGTTCTTC. This encodes CASSIGAGTGRFF. Full variable domain (remainder filled in from reference TRBV19 and TRBJ2-1): DGGITQSPKYLFRKEGQNVTLSCEQNLNHDAMYWYRQDPGQGLRLIYYSQIVNDFQKGDIAEGYSVSREKKESFPLTVTSAQKNPTAFYLCASSIGAGTGRFFGPGTRLTVL.

This chain uses TRBV2 with TRBJ1-2; D gene ambiguous. Germline V gives CDR1 SNHLY, CDR2 FYNNEI. V was shortened by 2 bases and J by 5 bases, with 6 bases between the two germline ends. This CDR3 contains 12 residues. As DNA, the CDR3 is TGTGCCAGCAGTGAATCGCGGTATGGCTACACCTTC. This translates into CASSESRYGYTF.

V is TRBV14 and J is TRBJ1-5, with 8 bases matching TRBD1. Germline CDR1 is SGHDN and CDR2 is FVKESK. This CDR3 contains 14 residues. V shed 6 bases and J 6 bases; nucleotides not matched to a gene: 7. CDR3 bases: TGTGCCAGCAGTCCTCAGGGGGCCAGTCAGCCCCAGCATTTT. Its protein is CASSPQGASQPQHF.

This clone appeared a single time. This sequence joins TRBV5-4 and TRBJ1-4; no definite D call. The CDR3 totals 15 residues. From germline, CDR1 is SGHNT and CDR2 YYREEE (reference sequence). Trimming removed 5 bases from V and 8 bases from J, with 19 bases in between. CDR3 DNA sequence: TGTGCCAGCAGGTCGCCGTCCATGCCGGTCGAAAAACTGTTTTTT. Translated, it gives CASRSPSMPVEKLFF.

On this clone itself: Other DNA sequences in this specimen translate into the identical CDR3. The chain joins TRBV18 to TRBJ2-2; 7 bases fit TRBD1. The V gene end was trimmed by 6 bases and the J gene end by 5 bases; junction bases not matched to a gene: 12. The CDR3 contains 16 residues. The germline CDR1 and CDR2 sequences are KGHSH and LQKENI. DNA for the CDR3: TGTGCCAGCTCCCGCAGACAGGGTGGTGGAACCGGGGAGCTGTTTTTT. Its translation: CASSRRQGGGTGELFF.

Only one count was recorded for this clone. The chain is built from TRBV28 and TRBJ2-7; 7 positions match TRBD1. This CDR3 spans 14 amino acids. V dropped 8 bases and J dropped 1; count of bases not matched to a gene: 8. Looked up from germline, CDR1 is MDHEN and CDR2 is SYDVKM. The CDR3 reads CASSERTGSYEQYF. The CDR3 bases are TGTGCCAGCTCAGAAAGGACAGGATCCTACGAGCAGTACTTC.

The rearrangement links TRBV19 to TRBJ1-4; D unresolved. CDR1 and CDR2 (germline): LNHDA, SQIVND (reference sequence). V lost 3 bases and J 10 bases, leaving 12 bases between the germline ends. The CDR3 extends over 13 amino acids. CDR3 protein: CASSIPASRKLFF. DNA for the CDR3: TGTGCCAGTAGTATTCCAGCATCTAGAAAACTGTTTTTT. Full variable domain (missing parts from reference TRBV19 and TRBJ1-4): DGGITQSPKYLFRKEGQNVTLSCEQNLNHDAMYWYRQDPGQGLRLIYYSQIVNDFQKGDIAEGYSVSREKKESFPLTVTSAQKNPTAFYLCASSIPASRKLFFGSGTQLSVL.

The gene calls are TRBV6-5 and TRBJ2-5, with D tentatively TRBD1 (5 bases). The CDR3 loop spans 13 amino acids. V was trimmed by 9 bases and J by 1 base, leaving 12 bases between them. The germline CDR1 and CDR2 sequences are MNHEY and SVGAGI. The CDR3, as DNA: TGTGCCAGTCGACAGTCCGCCCAAGAGACCCAGTACTTC. Translating it yields CASRQSAQETQYF.

The V call is TRBV10-3, the J call TRBJ2-5, with 9 bases fitting TRBD1. CDR1 ENHRY and CDR2 SYGVKD come from the germline V gene. V trimming: 3 bases; J trimming: 3 bases; junction bases outside the gene matches: 5. CDR3 size: 15 residues. This CDR3 reads CAISDPRTGEETQYF. CDR3 coding DNA: TGTGCCATCAGTGACCCCCGGACAGGGGAAGAGACCCAGTACTTC.

This clone was counted a few times. The gene calls are TRBV6-6 and TRBJ2-7; 12 nucleotides match TRBD1. Germline V CDR1 and CDR2: MNHNY, SVGAGI (reference sequence). The CDR3 spans 16 residues. V was clipped by 6 bases and J by 4 bases; unmatched bases: 10. Here the CDR3 DNA reads TGTGCCAGCAGCTTCACTCCGGGACAGGGGGCTTACGAGCAGTACTTC. Protein: CASSFTPGQGAYEQYF.

This clone was recorded a few times. The chain carries TRBV19 and TRBJ1-6; 7 positions match TRBD1. This CDR3 comprises 15 residues. The germline V gene has CDR1 LNHDA and CDR2 SQIVND (reference sequence). The J segment lost 7 bases and the V segment lost 4 bases, leaving 7 bases of the junction unmatched. CDR3 region: CASSKGRGKNSPLHF. The CDR3 bases are TGTGCCAGTAGTAAGGGCAGGGGGAAGAATTCACCCCTCCACTTT.

The V and J genes are TRBV18 and TRBJ1-6; TRBD1 matches at 8 bases. Germline V gene lookup returns CDR1 KGHSH and CDR2 LQKENI. This CDR3 comprises 15 residues. Unmatched junction bases numbered 5, after V lost 3 bases and J lost 7 bases. CDR3 sequence (DNA): TGTGCCAGCTCACCGCGGGGACAGGAGAATTCACCCCTCCACTTT. This gives the protein CASSPRGQENSPLHF.

The chain links TRBV28 to TRBJ1-5; 8 bases fit TRBD1. The CDR3 loop spans 17 amino acids. CDR1 MDHEN and CDR2 SYDVKM come from the germline V gene. The V gene end was trimmed by 3 bases and the J gene end by 0 bases; junction bases not matched to a gene: 7. The CDR3 DNA is TGTGCCAGCAGTTTCCCAGGGGGCGGTTATAGCAATCAGCCCCAGCATTTT. Protein sequence: CASSFPGGGYSNQPQHF.